The 12 T cell receptor beta chains below were found in one sample sequenced in a study of blood T cell repertoires in COVID-19. Here immunoSEQ multiplex PCR was the method, and the copy in TCRdb shows in-frame clones only, minus some. The sample includes about 120,000 clones, approximately 81% of them seen just once. Material for sequencing was peripheral blood. The receptors derive from a man aged 60 to 69 with acute or convalescent COVID-19.

J is TRBJ1-1 and V is TRBV5-1; D is unclear. CDR1 is SGHRS, CDR2 YFSETQ, per germline. CDR3 length: 12 residues. Deletions cut 2 bases from V and 3 bases from J, with 5 bases between. The CDR3, as DNA: TGCGCCAGCAGCTTCGGGGACACTGAAGCTTTCTTT. Translated: CASSFGDTEAFF.

The chain employs TRBV2 and TRBJ2-2; 13 bases agree with TRBD2. V gave up 4 bases and J gave up 7 bases; unmatched junction bases: 3. The CDR3 loop spans 15 amino acids. Looked up from germline, CDR1 is SNHLY and CDR2 is FYNNEI. This CDR3 reads CASSGTSGRNGELFF. The CDR3, as DNA: TGTGCCAGCAGTGGGACTAGCGGGAGAAACGGGGAGCTGTTTTTT.

The rearrangement joins TRBV6-6 to TRBJ2-2; 7 bases align to TRBD2. V was pared by 6 bases and J by 1 base, with 5 bases of the junction left unmatched. CDR1 MNHNY and CDR2 SVGAGI come from the germline V gene (reference sequence). The CDR3 has 15 residues. CDR3 DNA sequence: TGTGCCAGCAGCCCTGGGGAGGGGAACACCGGGGAGCTGTTTTTT. Translation gives CASSPGEGNTGELFF.

The chain employs TRBV21-1 and TRBJ1-1. TRBV21-1 is termed a pseudogene. The CDR3 has 15 amino acids. CDR3 in DNA: TGTGCCAGCAGCCAAGGCAGCGAGATGAACACTGAAGCTTTCTTT. Residues: CASSQGSEMNTEAFF.

This chain uses TRBV5-1 with TRBJ2-1, with 11 bases matching TRBD2. Germline CDR1 reads SGHRS; CDR2 reads YFSETQ. The trim removed 2 bases at V and 7 bases at J, leaving 5 bases unmatched. The CDR3 spans 15 residues. CDR3 sequence reads: CASSLEGLAANEQFF. The CDR3, as DNA: TGCGCCAGCAGCTTAGAGGGACTAGCGGCGAATGAGCAGTTCTTC.

This clone was picked up a small number of times. The chain carries TRBV18 and TRBJ1-4; possible D gene TRBD1, 6 bases. Trimming stripped 5 bases from V and 2 bases from J, with 9 bases between. In germline, CDR1 is KGHSH, CDR2 LQKENI. This CDR3 is built from 14 residues. The CDR3 sequence is CASSTQGTNEKLFF. DNA for the CDR3: TGTGCCAGCTCAACGCAGGGGACTAATGAAAAACTGTTTTTT. The variable domain in full, completed from reference TRBV18 and TRBJ1-4, reads NAGVMQNPRHLVRRRGQEARLRCSPMKGHSHVYWYRQLPEEGLKFMVYLQKENIIDESGMPKERFSAEFPKEGPSILRIQQVVRGDSAAYFCASSTQGTNEKLFFGSGTQLSVL.

V and J are TRBV24-1 and TRBJ1-1; D might be TRBD1 (5 bases). The CDR3 totals 15 residues. The V end lost 7 bases, the J end lost 2 bases, and 16 bases lay between the germline ends. The germline CDR1 and CDR2 sequences are KGHDR and SFDVKD. The CDR3 here is CATRDGGTANTEAFF. CDR3 nucleotides: TGTGCCACCAGGGATGGGGGGACGGCAAACACTGAAGCTTTCTTT.

The chain couples TRBV2 to TRBJ1-2; D ambiguous. Trimming stripped 6 bases from V and 8 bases from J, with 16 bases between. The CDR3 has 13 amino acids. Looked up from germline, CDR1 is SNHLY and CDR2 is FYNNEI. CDR3 sequence (DNA): TGTGCCAGCAGGCTCAACCCTCGGGAAGGCTACACCTTC. This gives the protein CASRLNPREGYTF. The full variable domain, rest sourced from reference TRBV2 and TRBJ1-2, is EPEVTQTPSHQVTQMGQEVILRCVPISNHLYFYWYRQILGQKVEFLVSFYNNEISEKSEIFDDQFSVERPDGSNFTLKIRSTKLEDSAMYFCASRLNPREGYTFGSGTRLTVV.

The rearrangement links TRBV7-7 to TRBJ2-2; 15 bases match TRBD2. Germline assignment: CDR1 SSHAT and CDR2 FNYEAQ (reference sequence). The CDR3 loop spans 19 amino acids. V was pared by 5 bases and J by 6 bases, with 13 bases of the junction left unmatched. This CDR3 is CASSKGTSGRSGNPGELFF. The CDR3, as DNA: TGTGCCAGCAGCAAAGGGACTAGCGGGAGGTCCGGAAACCCCGGGGAGCTGTTTTTT.

The rearrangement uses TRBV3-1 (or the pseudogene TRBV3-2) and TRBJ1-2, with D unclear. Germline loops: CDR1 LGHDT, CDR2 YNNKEL (reference sequence). Trimming removed 2 bases from V and 6 bases from J, with 7 bases in between. This CDR3 region has 12 residues. The CDR3 reads CASSQSPDGYTF. CDR3 DNA sequence: TGTGCCAGCAGCCAATCCCCGGATGGCTACACCTTC.

V gene TRBV10-3 combines with J gene TRBJ2-7; a possible D gene is TRBD1 (6 bases). V lost 3 bases to trimming and J lost 2 bases, with 11 bases between them. This CDR3 region has 14 residues. Germline CDR1 ENHRY, CDR2 SYGVKD. The CDR3 DNA follows: TGTGCCATCAGTGATATTAGGACAGCCTACGAGCAGTACTTC. Translating gives CAISDIRTAYEQYF.

The chain recombines TRBV19 with TRBJ1-1; 7 bases map to TRBD1. The CDR3 length is 12 residues. The germline V gene has CDR1 LNHDA and CDR2 SQIVND (reference sequence). The V gene end was trimmed by 5 bases and the J gene end by 8 bases; junction bases not matched to a gene: 5. The CDR3 protein is CASSAQQGEAFF. CDR3 in DNA: TGTGCCAGTAGTGCCCAACAGGGGGAAGCTTTCTTT.